The T cell receptor (beta chain) described here comes from a study of identical twins. Study results and limitations: Reduced insertions were recorded for abundant cord blood beta clonotypes, with no such pattern in memory repertoires. The analysis was cross-sectional rather than longitudinal within donors.

TCRdb reprocessed the 5' RACE reads with MiXCR, giving one entry per CDR3 protein. The sample records 310,000 or so distinct CDR3 sequences, 9.5% being singletons. In germline, CDR1 is LNHDA, CDR2 SQIVND (reference sequence). The CDR3 has 13 residues. After removal of 5 bases from V and 6 bases from J, the junction contained 3 bases not matched to a gene. This clonotype occurred a few times. Antigen specificity is unknown. This sample also appeared in a second study, on yellow fever vaccine responses in identical twins.

The rearrangement links TRBV19 to TRBJ2-2; 7 nucleotides line up with TRBD1. This clonotype was obtained from a woman between 18 and 30 years old in good health. The sequenced sample was CD8+ T cells sorted from blood. CDR3 residues: CASSSQGAGELFF. CDR3 nucleotide sequence: TGTGCCAGTAGTTCTCAGGGGGCCGGGGAGCTGTTTTTT.